What follows are 30 T cell receptor beta chains derived from one specimen sequenced in a study of OX40 agonist ivuxolimab in advanced cancers. Clones were sequenced by immunoSEQ multiplex PCR, and TCRdb holds only the in-frame ones, with some missing. The table shows approximately 38,000 clones, with 83% occurring only once. The material sequenced was CD4+ or CD8+ T cells sorted from blood, taken in a trial of the OX40 agonist ivuxolimab. The receptors come from an adult with an advanced solid tumor such as melanoma, head and neck, liver or kidney cancer.

This clone was counted once. The chain uses TRBV28 and TRBJ1-1; 11 nucleotides line up with TRBD1. V gave up 6 bases and J gave up 2 bases; unmatched junction bases: 5. The CDR3 contains 15 residues. Germline lookup yields CDR1 MDHEN and CDR2 SYDVKM. The CDR3 region is CASRPWTGGNTEAFF. The CDR3 DNA sequence: TGTGCCAGCAGACCCTGGACAGGGGGCAACACTGAAGCTTTCTTT. The whole variable domain, filled in from reference TRBV28 and TRBJ1-1, reads DVKVTQSSRYLVKRTGEKVFLECVQDMDHENMFWYRQDPGLGLRLIYFSYDVKMKEKGDIPEGYSVSREKKERFSLILESASTNQTSMYLCASRPWTGGNTEAFFGQGTRLTVV.

The V and J genes are TRBV19 and TRBJ1-1, with a tentative D call TRBD1 (6 bases). Germline CDR1 reads LNHDA; CDR2 reads SQIVND (reference sequence). The CDR3 covers 14 residues. V gave up 5 bases and J gave up 4 bases, with 14 bases separating them. CDR3 loop: CASSPGGGFTEAFF. The CDR3 DNA reads TGTGCCAGTAGTCCCGGCGGGGGCTTCACTGAAGCTTTCTTT.

Here the CDR3 reads CASSLGQLYGYTF. In DNA, the CDR3 is TGTGCCAGCAGCTTAGGACAGCTCTATGGCTACACCTTC. The chain combines TRBV7-3 with TRBJ1-2; D might be TRBD1 (6 bases). Per germline, CDR1 SGHTA and CDR2 FQGTGA. Trimming took 2 bases from V and 4 from J, leaving 8 bases between them. The CDR3 is 13 amino acids.

V usage is TRBV6-5 and J usage is TRBJ1-3; D is unresolved. In germline, CDR1 is MNHEY, CDR2 SVGAGI. The CDR3 length is 14 residues. The V gene lost 5 bases and the J gene lost 0 bases, with 8 bases spanning the gap. Here the CDR3 DNA reads TGTGCCAGCAGTAACGAACTCTCTGGAAACACCATATATTTT. Its protein is CASSNELSGNTIYF.

The chain recombines TRBV9 with TRBJ2-6; D may be TRBD1 (6 bases). V gave up 4 bases and J gave up 0 bases, with 11 bases separating them. The CDR3 has 16 residues. Germline V gene data show CDR1 as SGDLS and CDR2 as YYNGEE. CDR3 nucleotide sequence: TGTGCCAGCAGCTTTACAGGGAACTCTGGGGCCAACGTCCTGACTTTC. Translated: CASSFTGNSGANVLTF.

The CDR3 spells CASSQERSYEQYF. DNA of the CDR3: TGTGCCAGCAGCCAAGAAAGGTCCTACGAGCAGTACTTC. The chain couples TRBV4-2 to TRBJ2-7; no firm D call. Trimming removed 0 bases from V and 1 base from J, with 4 bases in between. Germline-derived CDR1 and CDR2 are LGHNA and YNFKEQ. The CDR3 sequence is 13 residues long.

The chain links TRBV9 to TRBJ2-2; D perhaps matches TRBD1 (6 bases). The CDR3 is 14 residues long. V was pared by 4 bases and J by 2 bases, with 9 bases between. Germline assignment: CDR1 SGDLS and CDR2 YYNGEE. The CDR3: CASSPGVNTGELFF. The CDR3 nucleotides are TGTGCCAGCAGCCCAGGGGTAAACACCGGGGAGCTGTTTTTT.

V is TRBV15 and J is TRBJ2-7; D ambiguous. V was trimmed by 0 bases and J by 4 bases, leaving 7 bases between them. Germline lookup yields CDR1 LNHNV and CDR2 YYDKDF (reference sequence). The CDR3 runs 13 residues. The DNA of the CDR3 is TGTGCCACCAGCAGAGATACTGAATACGAGCAGTACTTC. This translates into CATSRDTEYEQYF.

This chain links TRBV27 with TRBJ1-2; 9 bases match TRBD1. The length of the CDR3 is 17 residues. After removal of 0 bases from V and 2 bases from J, the junction contained 7 bases not matched to a gene. The germline V gene has CDR1 MNHEY and CDR2 SMNVEV (reference sequence). CDR3 loop: CASSLSARTGVNYGYTF. The CDR3 coding sequence is TGTGCCAGCAGTTTATCTGCCCGGACAGGGGTAAACTATGGCTACACCTTC.

The rearrangement uses TRBV5-6 and TRBJ2-1, with D perhaps assigned TRBD1 or TRBD2 (5 bases each). In germline, CDR1 is SGHDT, CDR2 YYEEEE. This CDR3 region has 14 residues. The V gene lost 3 bases and the J gene lost 7 bases, with 14 bases spanning the gap. The CDR3, as DNA: TGTGCCAGCAGCTCCGCCCCGTGGGGGAATGAGCAGTTCTTC. This translates into CASSSAPWGNEQFF.

In DNA form, the CDR3 reads TGTGCCAGCAGCTTGAGGCGAGGGGGGACCACCGGGGAGCTGTTTTTT. Translation: CASSLRRGGTTGELFF. This sequence joins TRBV5-4 and TRBJ2-2; D is tentatively TRBD1 or TRBD2 (6 bases each). There are 16 residues in the CDR3. Germline V gives CDR1 SGHNT, CDR2 YYREEE (reference sequence). Deletions cut 1 base from V and 4 bases from J, with 14 bases between.

V is TRBV11-3 and J is TRBJ2-7; TRBD1 is a possible D gene (5 bases). V lost 4 bases to trimming and J lost 1 base, with 8 bases between them. This CDR3 spans 13 amino acids. CDR1 is SGHNT, CDR2 YENEEA, per germline. CDR3 sequence: CASSSGISYEQYF. The CDR3 DNA reads TGTGCCAGCAGCTCAGGGATTTCCTACGAGCAGTACTTC. Full variable domain (remainder filled in from reference TRBV11-3 and TRBJ2-7): EAGVVQSPRYKIIEKKQPVAFWCNPISGHNTLYWYLQNLGQGPELLIRYENEEAVDDSQLPKDRFSAERLKGVDSTLKIQPAELGDSAVYLCASSSGISYEQYFGPGTRLTVT.

V gene TRBV5-4 combines with J gene TRBJ1-3, with TRBD1 identical over 8 bases. CDR3 size: 15 residues. V shed 4 bases, J shed 4 bases, and the junction held 7 bases outside the gene matches. Germline V gene sequence: CDR1 SGHNT, CDR2 YYREEE (reference sequence). CDR3 protein: CASSPRGTGGNTIYF. Here the CDR3 DNA reads TGTGCCAGCAGCCCCCGAGGGACAGGCGGAAACACCATATATTTT.

Remarks on this clone: At the DNA level, this CDR3 is encoded by other sequences in the same sample as well. This chain joins TRBV30 and TRBJ1-1, with D unclear. V lost 0 bases to trimming and J lost 1 base, with 6 bases between them. This CDR3 region has 13 residues. CDR1 GTSNPN and CDR2 SVGIG come from the germline V gene (reference sequence). CDR3 in DNA: TGTGCCTGGAGTGTGGCAGGGAACACTGAAGCTTTCTTT. The encoded protein is CAWSVAGNTEAFF.

Concerning this clone itself: A junction end diverges from the germline sequence, so it may reflect a read error. This chain links TRBV5-1 with TRBJ1-1; unclear D gene. This CDR3 region has 15 residues. Germline CDR1 and CDR2: SGHRS and YFSETQ. The CDR3 DNA follows: TGTGCCAGCAGCTTGTTAGTTGGAGGATACACTGAAGCTTTCTTT. Protein product: CASSLLVGGYTEAFF.

CDR3 protein: CASSLAGTSGSPYNEQFF. The CDR3 DNA reads as TGTGCCAGCAGCTTGGCCGGGACTAGCGGGAGCCCCTACAATGAGCAGTTCTTC. V and J are TRBV7-2 and TRBJ2-1, with 14 bases aligning to TRBD2. V lost 3 bases to trimming and J lost 2 bases; unmatched junction nucleotides: 6. The CDR3 is 18 residues long. Germline values: CDR1 SGHTA, CDR2 FQGNSA.

V gene TRBV6-1 combines with J gene TRBJ2-5; D is ambiguous. Trimming left V 3 bases short and J 5 bases short, with 13 bases between. This CDR3 contains 14 residues. CDR1 and CDR2 from the germline V gene are MNHNS and SASEGT. The CDR3 region is CASSENSEVETQYF. CDR3 nucleotides: TGTGCCAGCAGTGAGAACTCCGAGGTCGAGACCCAGTACTTC.

The chain recombines TRBV30 with TRBJ1-1; D is unresolved. Germline V gene data show CDR1 as GTSNPN and CDR2 as SVGIG (reference sequence). V gave up 5 bases and J gave up 4 bases, with 8 bases separating them. The CDR3 has 11 amino acids. The chain's CDR3 is CAWVEGTEAFF. Here the CDR3 DNA reads TGTGCCTGGGTGGAGGGCACTGAAGCTTTCTTT.

In this sample, this clone turned up a few times. The rearrangement joins TRBV28 to TRBJ2-7; D gene ambiguous. Trimming pared 8 bases from V and 4 bases from J, leaving 12 bases between. Looked up from germline, CDR1 is MDHEN and CDR2 is SYDVKM. This CDR3 comprises 12 residues. The DNA for the CDR3 is TGTGCCAGCGAGGATGTTGTTTACGAGCAGTACTTC. It translates to CASEDVVYEQYF.

This clone occurred a few times. The chain carries TRBV4-1 and TRBJ1-4; no clear D. CDR1 is MGHRA, CDR2 YSYEKL, per germline. V shed 1 base and J shed 10 bases, with 1 base lying between them. CDR3 length equals 10 residues. The CDR3: CASSQGKLFF. The CDR3 bases are TGCGCCAGCAGCCAAGGAAAACTGTTTTTT.

The chain uses TRBV11-2 and TRBJ2-5; TRBD2 is a possible D gene (6 bases). Trimming cost V 5 bases and J 4 bases, with 20 bases left between them. The length of the CDR3 is 16 residues. Germline loops: CDR1 SGHAT, CDR2 FQNNGV. The CDR3 sequence is CASSLGGLLARETQYF. In DNA form, the CDR3 reads TGTGCCAGCAGCCTCGGCGGATTACTAGCAAGAGAGACCCAGTACTTC. Filled out from reference TRBV11-2 and TRBJ2-5, the complete variable domain reads EAGVAQSPRYKIIEKRQSVAFWCNPISGHATLYWYQQILGQGPKLLIQFQNNGVVDDSQLPKDRFSAERLKGVDSTLKIQPAKLEDSAVYLCASSLGGLLARETQYFGPGTRLLVL.

This chain connects TRBV14 to TRBJ2-2, with D unclear. Germline lookup yields CDR1 SGHDN and CDR2 FVKESK. The CDR3 has 16 residues. The V end lost 1 base, the J end lost 3 bases, and 12 bases lay between the germline ends. The CDR3 protein is CASSQGSHLYTGELFF. The CDR3 DNA sequence: TGTGCCAGCAGCCAAGGGAGTCACCTCTACACCGGGGAGCTGTTTTTT.

This chain links TRBV9 with TRBJ1-5; D is unclear. The V end lost 2 bases, the J end lost 4 bases, and 13 bases lay between the germline ends. The CDR3 is made up of 15 amino acids. Germline loops: CDR1 SGDLS, CDR2 YYNGEE. The CDR3, as DNA: TGTGCCAGCAGCGTCGCTTACCCGAGGAATCAGCCCCAGCATTTT. Amino acid sequence: CASSVAYPRNQPQHF. Combining the CDR3 with reference TRBV9 and TRBJ1-5 gives the whole variable domain DSGVTQTPKHLITATGQRVTLRCSPRSGDLSVYWYQQSLDQGLQFLIQYYNGEERAKGNILERFSAQQFPDLHSELNLSSLELGDSALYFCASSVAYPRNQPQHFGDGTRLSIL.

The chain links TRBV9 to TRBJ2-1, with 12 positions matching TRBD2. The CDR3 extends over 18 amino acids. Germline V gene lookup returns CDR1 SGDLS and CDR2 YYNGEE. Trimming removed 4 bases from V and 2 bases from J; junction bases left unmatched: 10. The CDR3 nucleotides read TGTGCCAGCAGCACAGCTAGCGGGGGGGTACTCCCCTACAATGAGCAGTTCTTC. As protein: CASSTASGGVLPYNEQFF. The whole variable domain, filled in from reference TRBV9 and TRBJ2-1, reads DSGVTQTPKHLITATGQRVTLRCSPRSGDLSVYWYQQSLDQGLQFLIQYYNGEERAKGNILERFSAQQFPDLHSELNLSSLELGDSALYFCASSTASGGVLPYNEQFFGPGTRLTVL.

The V call is TRBV9, the J call TRBJ1-2; 8 bases map to TRBD1. Trimming at V came to 3 bases and at J to 7 bases, leaving 11 bases not matched to a gene. Germline CDR1 and CDR2: SGDLS and YYNGEE. The CDR3 is made up of 15 amino acids. Here the CDR3 reads CASSARQGLLTGYTF. DNA of the CDR3: TGTGCCAGCAGCGCCAGACAGGGGCTTTTGACTGGCTACACCTTC. The full variable domain, its missing parts supplied by reference TRBV9 and TRBJ1-2, is DSGVTQTPKHLITATGQRVTLRCSPRSGDLSVYWYQQSLDQGLQFLIQYYNGEERAKGNILERFSAQQFPDLHSELNLSSLELGDSALYFCASSARQGLLTGYTFGSGTRLTVV.

The chain employs TRBV11-3 and TRBJ2-2; a possible D gene is TRBD2 (7 bases). Germline V gene lookup returns CDR1 SGHNT and CDR2 YENEEA. The length of the CDR3 is 16 residues. Between the trimmed V and J ends, which lost 5 bases and 6 bases, there was a span of 19 bases. CDR3 coding DNA: TGTGCCAGCAGCCCGTTTAGGGGGGGTGATTCCGGGGAGCTGTTTTTT. Protein sequence: CASSPFRGGDSGELFF.

The chain carries TRBV5-4 and TRBJ1-6, with TRBD1 matching 8 bases. CDR1 and CDR2 (germline): SGHNT, YYREEE (reference sequence). This CDR3 has 15 amino acids. The ends lost 4 bases at V and 5 bases at J; junction bases unmatched: 5. The CDR3 DNA is TGTGCCAGCAGCCCCCGACAGGGGAATAATTCACCCCTCCACTTT. It specifies CASSPRQGNNSPLHF.

V and J are TRBV7-9 and TRBJ2-7; D is uncertain. Trimming removed 4 bases from V and 0 bases from J, with 16 bases in between. The CDR3 spans 16 residues. Germline V gives CDR1 SEHNR, CDR2 FQNEAQ (reference sequence). CDR3 region: CASSSSLGMDSYEQYF. The DNA for the CDR3 is TGTGCCAGCAGCTCCTCCCTCGGCATGGACTCCTACGAGCAGTACTTC.

On this clone itself: The same CDR3 also results from other DNA sequences found in this sample. The chain recombines TRBV27 with TRBJ2-1; D is uncertain. The CDR3 totals 13 residues. Trimming left V 7 bases short and J 6 bases short, with 13 bases between. The germline CDR1 and CDR2 sequences are MNHEY and SMNVEV (reference sequence). CDR3 amino acids: CASTPRTGNEQFF. The DNA of the CDR3 is TGTGCCAGCACCCCCCGGACGGGCAATGAGCAGTTCTTC.

The CDR3 DNA is TGTGCCAGCAGCCCTAGAGGACAGCGGGAACTGTTTTTT. It encodes CASSPRGQRELFF. The rearrangement uses TRBV5-6 and TRBJ1-4, with D possibly matching TRBD1 (6 bases). Trimming stripped 4 bases from V and 12 bases from J, with 16 bases between. The CDR3 loop spans 13 amino acids. In germline, CDR1 is SGHDT, CDR2 YYEEEE.